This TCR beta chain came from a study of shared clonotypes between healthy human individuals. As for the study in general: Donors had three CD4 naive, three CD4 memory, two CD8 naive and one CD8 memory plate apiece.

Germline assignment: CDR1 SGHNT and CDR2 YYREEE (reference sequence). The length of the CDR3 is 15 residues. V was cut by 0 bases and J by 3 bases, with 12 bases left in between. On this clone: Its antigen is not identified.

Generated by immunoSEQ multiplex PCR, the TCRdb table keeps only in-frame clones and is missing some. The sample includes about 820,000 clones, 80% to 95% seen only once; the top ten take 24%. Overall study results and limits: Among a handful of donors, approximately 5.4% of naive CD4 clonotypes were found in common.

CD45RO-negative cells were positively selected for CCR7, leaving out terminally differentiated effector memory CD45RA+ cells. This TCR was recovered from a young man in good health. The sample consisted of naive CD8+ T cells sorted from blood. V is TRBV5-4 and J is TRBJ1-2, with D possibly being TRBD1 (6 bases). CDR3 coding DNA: TGTGCCAGCAGCTTGGTGAAGGACAGACACTATGGCTACACCTTC. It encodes CASSLVKDRHYGYTF. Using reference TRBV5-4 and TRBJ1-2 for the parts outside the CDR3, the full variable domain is ETGVTQSPTHLIKTRGQQVTLRCSSQSGHNTVSWYQQALGQGPQFIFQYYREEENGRGNFPPRFSGLQFPNYSSELNVNALELDDSALYLCASSLVKDRHYGYTFGSGTRLTVV.